These 22 T cell receptor beta chains share one sample of origin, sequenced in a study of shared clonotypes between healthy human individuals. The repertoire was sequenced with immunoSEQ multiplex PCR; TCRdb's copy has only in-frame clones and lacks some. Of more than 850,000 clones listed, more than 75% are singletons. The sample comprised memory CD4+ T cells from PBMCs. The subset here: CD45RA-negative fraction. The receptors derive from a man in his late teens or twenties in good health. Some clones in this sample may be carry-over from other donors' samples.

The V gene is TRBV7-6, the J gene TRBJ1-2, with D unresolved. CDR3 length equals 14 residues. Per germline, CDR1 SGHVS and CDR2 FNYEAQ. V was shortened by 5 bases and J by 6 bases, with 16 bases between the two germline ends. The CDR3 reads CASSRDGLRHGYTF. In DNA, the CDR3 is TGTGCCAGCAGCCGTGACGGACTTCGACATGGCTACACCTTC.

This sequence joins TRBV30 and TRBJ2-3; maybe TRBD2 (6 bases). V was trimmed by 4 bases and J by 6 bases, leaving 17 bases between them. Looked up from germline, CDR1 is GTSNPN and CDR2 is SVGIG (reference sequence). The CDR3 has 14 amino acids. The CDR3 bases are TGTGCCTGGACCCCCTGGCGGGATGGGGATACGCAGTATTTT. It yields the protein CAWTPWRDGDTQYF.

With respect to this clone: The same CDR3 can be traced to other DNA sequences in this sample. The rearrangement joins TRBV2 to TRBJ1-2; 8 nucleotides match TRBD1. CDR1 and CDR2 from the germline V gene are SNHLY and FYNNEI. The CDR3 spans 12 residues. The junction had 0 bases not matched to a gene; V was cut back by 6 bases and J by 3 bases. In nucleotides, the CDR3 is TGTGCCAGCAGGGGACAGGACTATGGCTACACCTTC. This translates into CASRGQDYGYTF.

V usage is TRBV15 and J usage is TRBJ2-2, with D possibly matching TRBD1 (8 bases). V dropped 7 bases and J dropped 4 bases, with 13 bases sitting between them. Germline assignment: CDR1 LNHNV and CDR2 YYDKDF (reference sequence). The CDR3 loop spans 14 amino acids. Here the CDR3 reads CATTTGGGTGELFF. CDR3 in DNA: TGTGCCACCACTACAGGGGGGGGCACCGGGGAGCTGTTTTTT. The entire variable domain, with the rest obtained from reference TRBV15 and TRBJ2-2, is as follows: DAMVIQNPRYQVTQFGKPVTLSCSQTLNHNVMYWYQQKSSQAPKLLFHYYDKDFNNEADTPDNFQSRRPNTSFCFLDIRSPGLGDTAMYLCATTTGGGTGELFFGEGSRLTVL.

About this clone itself: Other DNA sequences in this specimen translate into the identical CDR3. The chain carries TRBV28 and TRBJ2-3; TRBD2 aligns across 9 bases. Per germline, CDR1 MDHEN and CDR2 SYDVKM. The CDR3 runs to 13 residues. J gave up 1 base and V 9 bases, and 2 bases lay outside the gene matches. In nucleotides, the CDR3 is TGTGCCAGTTTAGCGGGAGGCACAGATACGCAGTATTTT. Its translation: CASLAGGTDTQYF.

On this clone: One base away lies a much larger clone, so this may be a sequencing read error. Other DNA variants within this sample encode the same CDR3. The gene calls are TRBV27 and TRBJ1-2; a weak D match, TRBD1 (5 bases). The germline CDR1 and CDR2 sequences are MNHEY and SMNVEV (reference sequence). The V gene lost 2 bases and the J gene lost 5 bases, with 6 bases spanning the gap. This CDR3 has 12 amino acids. This CDR3 is CASSLKGYGYTF. The CDR3 bases are TGTGCCAGCAGTTTAAAGGGGTATGGCTACACCTTC.

As to this clone: With a far larger clone one base away, a read error is the likely cause. The chain joins TRBV7-3 to TRBJ1-1; no clear D. The CDR3 loop spans 13 amino acids. The V gene's germline CDR1 is SGHTA and CDR2 FQGTGA. V was trimmed by 3 bases and J by 1 base, leaving 6 bases between them. The CDR3 loop is CASSFSENTEAFF. The CDR3 region has the DNA TGTGCCAGCAGCTTTTCAGAGAACACTGAAGCTTTCTTT. Looking up the rest from reference TRBV7-3 and TRBJ1-1 gives the full variable domain: GAGVSQTPSNKVTEKGKYVELRCDPISGHTALYWYRQSLGQGPEFLIYFQGTGAADDSGLPNDRFFAVRPEGSVSTLKIQRTERGDSAVYLCASSFSENTEAFFGQGTRLTVV.

V is TRBV2 and J is TRBJ2-2; possibly TRBD1 for D (6 bases). The V end was cut by 7 bases, the J end by 5 bases, with 11 bases between. The CDR3 has 13 amino acids. Germline CDR1 SNHLY, CDR2 FYNNEI. CDR3 coding DNA: TGTGCCAGCACTGATACAGGGACCGGGGAGCTGTTTTTT. It yields the protein CASTDTGTGELFF.

This clone was detected only a few times. V usage is TRBV7-9 and J usage is TRBJ2-3; possibly TRBD1 or TRBD2 for D (5 bases each). Trimming removed 6 bases from V and 7 bases from J, with 11 bases in between. The CDR3 extends over 12 amino acids. Germline lookup yields CDR1 SEHNR and CDR2 FQNEAQ (reference sequence). The CDR3 sequence: CASSRDLNTQYF. The CDR3 region has the DNA TGTGCCAGCAGTCGGGACCTTAATACGCAGTATTTT.

This clone has just a few counts. The rearrangement uses TRBV28 and TRBJ1-1; no clear D. The CDR3 length is 12 residues. The V gene's germline CDR1 is MDHEN and CDR2 SYDVKM. V dropped 10 bases and J dropped 0 bases, with 9 bases sitting between them. CDR3 in DNA: TGTGCCACCCTGGATCTGAACACTGAAGCTTTCTTT. Protein: CATLDLNTEAFF.

The V call is TRBV19, the J call TRBJ1-1, with D possibly TRBD1 on 5 matching bases. The CDR3 spans 15 residues. V gave up 3 bases and J gave up 3 bases, with 14 bases separating them. Per the germline V gene, CDR1 is LNHDA and CDR2 is SQIVND (reference sequence). CDR3 amino acids: CASSIEGQVYTEAFF. In DNA form, the CDR3 reads TGTGCCAGTAGTATTGAGGGGCAGGTTTACACTGAAGCTTTCTTT.

The rearrangement links TRBV5-6 to TRBJ2-4, with TRBD1 identical over 9 bases. CDR1 is SGHDT and CDR2 is YYEEEE in the germline V gene. This CDR3 region has 13 residues. The V and J ends lost 1 base and 10 bases, in that order; junction bases with no gene match: 3. In nucleotides, the CDR3 is TGTGCCAGCAGCTTGCGGACAGGGGAGATTCAGTACTTC. Translating it yields CASSLRTGEIQYF.

CDR3 loop: CASSPSAGVGDTQYF. CDR3 nucleotides: TGTGCCAGCAGCCCGTCAGCGGGAGTGGGAGATACGCAGTATTTT. The genes are TRBV9 and TRBJ2-3, with TRBD2 matching 8 bases. V was clipped by 4 bases and J by 5 bases; unmatched bases: 9. CDR1 SGDLS and CDR2 YYNGEE come from the germline V gene. There are 15 residues in the CDR3.

The chain couples TRBV18 to TRBJ2-2, with no clear D. The V gene lost 4 bases and the J gene lost 4 bases, with 7 bases spanning the gap. The CDR3 totals 13 residues. CDR1 is KGHSH, CDR2 LQKENI, per germline. This chain's CDR3 is CASSLGFTGELFF. As DNA, the CDR3 is TGTGCCAGCTCACTGGGCTTCACCGGGGAGCTGTTTTTT.

The chain has TRBV11-2 and TRBJ2-7, with no clear D. There are 13 residues in the CDR3. Germline V gene sequence: CDR1 SGHAT, CDR2 FQNNGV. The V gene lost 2 bases and the J gene lost 5 bases, with 10 bases spanning the gap. CDR3 loop: CASSLMQANEQYF. The CDR3 DNA sequence: TGTGCCAGCAGCTTAATGCAAGCAAACGAGCAGTACTTC.

Turning to this clone: The sample holds other DNA sequences that translate to the same CDR3. CDR3 sequence (DNA): TGTGCCAGCAGCTTAGTTTCCAACTACGAGCAGTACTTC. It translates to CASSLVSNYEQYF. The V call is TRBV7-2, the J call TRBJ2-7; D call uncertain. The CDR3 length is 13 residues. Germline CDR1 SGHTA, CDR2 FQGNSA. V lost 1 base, J lost 3 bases, and 7 bases lay in between.

The CDR3 DNA reads TGTGCCAGCACCCACGACAGGGGGGGGAGCACTGAAGCTTTCTTT. It encodes CASTHDRGGSTEAFF. The chain carries TRBV6-6 and TRBJ1-1, with 9 nucleotides matching TRBD1. The V gene's germline CDR1 is MNHNY and CDR2 SVGAGI (reference sequence). There are 15 residues in the CDR3. Losses at the gene ends were 7 bases for V and 4 bases for J; bases not matched to a gene: 10.

The rearrangement links TRBV11-1 to TRBJ2-1; TRBD1 is a possible D gene (6 bases). The ends were cut back, 1 base at V and 2 bases at J, with 9 bases in the middle. Germline CDR1 reads SGHAT; CDR2 reads FQDESV (reference sequence). The CDR3 has 15 residues. The DNA for the CDR3 is TGTGCCAGCAGCTTAGGGCAGGGGCCCTACAATGAGCAGTTCTTC. Its protein product is CASSLGQGPYNEQFF.

CDR3 region: CASSSPGTGAYEQYF. The CDR3 DNA reads TGTGCCAGCAGTTCCCCCGGGACAGGGGCTTACGAGCAGTACTTC. This sequence joins TRBV6-6 and TRBJ2-7; 10 bases match TRBD1. Germline loops: CDR1 MNHNY, CDR2 SVGAGI (reference sequence). Trimming removed 4 bases from V and 4 bases from J; junction bases left unmatched: 7. The CDR3 consists of 15 residues.

The chain employs TRBV25-1 and TRBJ2-7; maybe TRBD2 (5 bases). Trimming stripped 1 base from V and 4 bases from J, with 20 bases between. Germline CDR1 is MGHDK and CDR2 is SYGVNS. This CDR3 region has 17 residues. CDR3 protein: CASSELGSAGRLYEQYF. CDR3 nucleotides: TGTGCCAGCAGTGAATTAGGCTCCGCGGGCAGACTATACGAGCAGTACTTC.

This chain joins TRBV5-1 and TRBJ2-3, with D possibly called TRBD1 or TRBD2 (6 bases each). The V end lost 3 bases, the J end lost 0 bases, and 11 bases lay between the germline ends. The germline CDR1 and CDR2 sequences are SGHRS and YFSETQ. This CDR3 comprises 15 residues. CDR3 DNA sequence: TGCGCCAGCAGCTCAGGGGAGGTCAGCACAGATACGCAGTATTTT. It codes for CASSSGEVSTDTQYF.

Only a few counts were recorded for this clone. The chain couples TRBV7-2 to TRBJ2-2, with 11 bases identical to TRBD1. J lost 5 bases, V lost 6 bases, and 5 bases had no gene match. This CDR3 comprises 15 residues. CDR1 is SGHTA and CDR2 is FQGNSA in the germline V gene. Here the CDR3 DNA reads TGTGCCAGCAGATACGGACAGGGGGCAACCGGGGAGCTGTTTTTT. Residues: CASRYGQGATGELFF.